This T cell receptor beta chain was observed in a study of cytomegalovirus exposure and HLA in healthy donors. The germline V gene encodes CDR1 LNHDA and CDR2 SQIVND (reference sequence). Trimming left V 3 bases short and J 6 bases short, with 14 bases between. This CDR3 is built from 14 residues. Findings and limits, study-wide: A further, later analysis showed that HLA-associated TCR beta chains (compared with equally common others) were more clonally expanded.

About this clone: The antigen is undetermined.

The PCR contained 60 Vbeta and 13 Jbeta primers. The method was immunoSEQ multiplex PCR; TCRdb's version includes in-frame clones alone and lacks a portion of them. The sample records tens of thousands of clones, 78% being singletons. The chain combines TRBV19 with TRBJ1-2; possibly TRBD1 for D (5 bases). This sequence was found in a male donor in good health and CMV-seropositive. Sequenced sample: PBMCs. CDR3 nucleotide sequence: TGTGCCAGTAGTATTAATCAGGGAAGGAATGGCTACACCTTC. Its protein is CASSINQGRNGYTF.